This TCR beta chain was profiled in a study of blood T cells in healthy people across ages. Extracted total RNA amounted to at least 5.5 micrograms for each sample. Through a sample-barcoded 5' primer and a J-beta primer mix, a second PCR was run for about 6 to 12 cycles. Researchers report that a template-switch adaptor with 12 random nucleotides tagged each cDNA molecule. Every sample returned 3 million or more CDR3-containing paired-end reads. In TCRdb, the 5' RACE reads were re-called with MiXCR into one record per CDR3 protein. The profile covers about 640,000 distinct CDR3 sequences, with 58% appearing a single time and about two fifths taken by the ten largest. Looked up from germline, CDR1 is MGHDK and CDR2 is SYGVNS. The V gene lost 4 bases and the J gene lost 0 bases, with 10 bases spanning the gap. The CDR3 spans 16 residues.

V and J are TRBV25-1 and TRBJ2-6; D remains unclear. The source of this sequence is a man aged 60 to 75 in good health. Sequencing input: blood. The CDR3 reads CASSVPAGSGANVLTF. The DNA of the CDR3 is TGTGCCAGCAGTGTTCCGGCCGGCTCTGGGGCCAACGTCCTGACTTTC.